This passage covers 15 T cell receptor beta chains from one sample sequenced in a study of T cells in Graves' hyperthyroidism and ophthalmopathy. RNA transcripts provided the source from which TCR beta CDR3 regions were amplified. The HTBI primer set served for first-round RT-PCR of the TCR CDR3. TCRdb processed the multiplex PCR reads anew with MiXCR; each CDR3 protein has one entry. The table lists a few hundred thousand distinct CDR3 sequences, around 15% of them singletons. The sequencing input was blood. Receptors were obtained from a woman aged 35 to 49 with Graves' ophthalmopathy.

This clonotype was detected ten times or more. This chain connects TRBV11-2 to TRBJ2-1; a possible D gene is TRBD1 (6 bases). Germline-derived CDR1 and CDR2 are SGHAT and FQNNGV. This CDR3 has 13 residues. V gave up 3 bases and J gave up 7 bases, with 10 bases separating them. CDR3 nucleotide sequence: TGTGCCAGCAGCTTTGACAGGAAAAATGAGCAGTTCTTC. It is translated as CASSFDRKNEQFF.

This clonotype has a handful of counts. J is TRBJ2-7 and V is TRBV6-7; the D gene could be TRBD1 or TRBD2 (5 bases each). TRBV6-7 is classed as an ORF, of uncertain function. The CDR3 runs 15 residues. V was shortened by 8 bases and J by 4 bases, with 21 bases between the two germline ends. This chain's CDR3 is CASRQTGTGPYEQYF. The CDR3 DNA follows: TGTGCCAGCCGGCAAACCGGGACCGGGCCTTACGAGCAGTACTTC.

The chain carries TRBV30 and TRBJ1-5, with 9 nucleotides matching TRBD1. Germline CDR1 reads GTSNPN; CDR2 reads SVGIG (reference sequence). This CDR3 is 14 amino acids long. The J segment lost 7 bases and the V segment lost 3 bases, leaving 7 bases of the junction unmatched. This CDR3 reads CAWSRDRARQPQHF. CDR3 in DNA: TGTGCCTGGAGCCGGGACAGGGCCAGGCAGCCCCAGCATTTT.

In this sample, this clonotype turned up many times. This chain links TRBV2 with TRBJ1-4; D possibly corresponds to TRBD1 (5 bases). The CDR3 length is 17 residues. Trimming pared 3 bases from V and 5 bases from J, leaving 19 bases between. From germline, CDR1 is SNHLY and CDR2 FYNNEI. The CDR3 DNA follows: TGTGCCAGCAGTGATAGTACAGGCGACGGATACAATGAAAAACTGTTTTTT. As protein: CASSDSTGDGYNEKLFF.

This clonotype was picked up many times. The chain recombines TRBV12-3 or TRBV12-4 with TRBJ2-2; 7 positions match TRBD2. This CDR3 is 16 amino acids long. Unmatched junction bases numbered 10, after V lost 8 bases and J lost 1 base. The CDR3 nucleotides are TGTGCCAGCGATGTGGTCGCGGGGGTGAACACCGGGGAGCTGTTTTTT. Protein product: CASDVVAGVNTGELFF.

In this sample, this clonotype turned up many times. V is TRBV7-2 and J is TRBJ1-2, with TRBD1 identical over 7 bases. This CDR3 contains 14 residues. Germline CDR1 SGHTA, CDR2 FQGNSA. With V trimmed by 5 bases and J by 8 bases, 11 bases remained unmatched. CDR3 amino acids: CASSHRDRVAGYTF. The DNA for the CDR3 is TGTGCCAGCAGCCACCGGGACAGAGTCGCGGGCTACACCTTC.

This clonotype appeared a few times. This chain joins TRBV4-2 and TRBJ2-3, with 9 nucleotides matching TRBD2. CDR1 and CDR2 from the germline V gene are LGHNA and YNFKEQ. V lost 0 bases and J lost 6; bases outside the gene matches: 16. The CDR3 sequence is 19 residues long. The CDR3 region has the DNA TGTGCCAGCAGCCAAGAGGGCCTCATGATAGCGGGAGTGGGTGATACGCAGTATTTT. Encoded protein: CASSQEGLMIAGVGDTQYF.

This clonotype was detected ten times or more. A read error may produce the germline difference seen at one junction end. The chain joins TRBV28 to TRBJ2-5, with D possibly matching TRBD2 (6 bases). Per the germline V gene, CDR1 is MDHEN and CDR2 is SYDVKM. This CDR3 region has 16 residues. Here the CDR3 reads CASSSEGGQGWETQCF. Written as DNA, the CDR3 is TGTGCCAGCAGTTCCGAGGGAGGCCAAGGTTGGGAGACCCAGTGCTTC.

CDR3 DNA sequence: TGTGCCAGCAGTTGGGGAAGGTCTGGAAACACCATATATTTT. Its protein product is CASSWGRSGNTIYF. The chain recombines TRBV12-3 or TRBV12-4 with TRBJ1-3; D is unclear. The CDR3 has 14 residues. With 4 bases removed from V and 1 base from J, the gap between germline ends came to 8 bases.

This clonotype was seen a few times. The chain recombines TRBV6-1 with TRBJ1-5; D not certain. Germline V lookup: CDR1 MNHNS, CDR2 SASEGT. This CDR3 has 13 residues. V was trimmed by 6 bases and J by 4 bases, leaving 10 bases between them. The CDR3 sequence: CASRFDGNQPQHF. The CDR3 DNA follows: TGTGCCAGCAGATTTGACGGTAATCAGCCCCAGCATTTT.

This clonotype was counted ten times or more. Here the CDR3 reads CASMLAGVSYNEQFF. DNA for the CDR3: TGTGCCAGCATGTTAGCGGGGGTGTCCTACAATGAGCAGTTCTTC. This chain links TRBV2 with TRBJ2-1, with 9 nucleotides matching TRBD2. The CDR3 is 15 residues long. Germline loops: CDR1 SNHLY, CDR2 FYNNEI. The V segment lost 7 bases and the J segment 1 base; nucleotides outside the gene matches: 5.

About this clonotype itself: Being one base from a much bigger clone, this may be a read error. V and J are TRBV20-1 and TRBJ2-1; 7 bases fit TRBD2. The CDR3 runs to 15 residues. CDR1 is DFQATT, CDR2 SNEGSKA, per germline (reference sequence). CDR3 DNA sequence: TGCGGTGCTATGACACCTAGCGGCTCCTACAATGAGCAGTTCTTC. This gives the protein CGAMTPSGSYNEQFF.

This clonotype was counted only a few times. The chain is built from TRBV5-1 and TRBJ1-6; tentative D call: TRBD1 (5 bases). The CDR3 has 14 amino acids. CDR1 and CDR2 (germline): SGHRS, YFSETQ. The V and J ends lost 5 bases and 6 bases respectively, with 12 bases between them. The CDR3 region has the DNA TGCGCCAGCAGGAGTCAGGGAGGTAATTCACCCCTCCACTTT. This sequence encodes CASRSQGGNSPLHF.

This clonotype occurred a few times. A much larger clone lies one base from this, so it may be a read error. V and J are TRBV7-2 and TRBJ1-1, with no clear D. The CDR3 contains 14 residues. The germline CDR1 and CDR2 sequences are SGHTA and FQGNSA. V lost 4 bases to trimming and J lost 4 bases, with 13 bases between them. The CDR3 coding sequence is TGTGCCAGCAGCTCCCGGCTGGGGAGCACTGAAGCTTTCTTT. It encodes CASSSRLGSTEAFF.

This chain connects TRBV19 to TRBJ1-5; no firm D call. Germline V gene sequence: CDR1 LNHDA, CDR2 SQIVND (reference sequence). The CDR3 is 12 residues long. V was cut by 5 bases and J by 2 bases, with 4 bases left in between. CDR3 nucleotide sequence: TGTGCCAGTAGTTACGGCAATCAGCCCCAGCATTTT. It yields the protein CASSYGNQPQHF.